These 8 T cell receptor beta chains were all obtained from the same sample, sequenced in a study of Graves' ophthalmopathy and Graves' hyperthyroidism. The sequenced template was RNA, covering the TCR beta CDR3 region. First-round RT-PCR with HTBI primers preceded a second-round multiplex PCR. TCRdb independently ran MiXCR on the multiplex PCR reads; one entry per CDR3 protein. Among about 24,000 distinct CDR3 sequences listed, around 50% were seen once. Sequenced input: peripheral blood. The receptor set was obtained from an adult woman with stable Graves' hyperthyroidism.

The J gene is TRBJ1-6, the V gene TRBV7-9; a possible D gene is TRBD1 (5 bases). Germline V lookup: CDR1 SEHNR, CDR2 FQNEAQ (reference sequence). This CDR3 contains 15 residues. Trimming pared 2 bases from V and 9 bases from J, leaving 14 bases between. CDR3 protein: CASSLTEQTVSPLHF. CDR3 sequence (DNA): TGTGCCAGCAGCTTAACGGAACAGACAGTTTCACCCCTCCACTTT.

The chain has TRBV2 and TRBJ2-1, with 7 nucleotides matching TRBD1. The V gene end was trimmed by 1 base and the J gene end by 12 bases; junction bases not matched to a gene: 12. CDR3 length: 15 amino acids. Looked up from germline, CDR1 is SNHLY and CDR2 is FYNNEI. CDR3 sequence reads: CASSEGQGDTDTQFF. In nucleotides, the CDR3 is TGTGCCAGCAGTGAAGGGCAGGGGGATACAGATACGCAGTTCTTC.

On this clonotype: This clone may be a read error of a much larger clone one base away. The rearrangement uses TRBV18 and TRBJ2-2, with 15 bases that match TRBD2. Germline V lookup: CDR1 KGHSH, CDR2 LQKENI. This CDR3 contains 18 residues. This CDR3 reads CASSPGTSGRTNTGEPFF. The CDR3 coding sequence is TGTGCCAGCTCACCAGGGACTAGCGGGAGGACGAACACCGGGGAGCCGTTTTTT.

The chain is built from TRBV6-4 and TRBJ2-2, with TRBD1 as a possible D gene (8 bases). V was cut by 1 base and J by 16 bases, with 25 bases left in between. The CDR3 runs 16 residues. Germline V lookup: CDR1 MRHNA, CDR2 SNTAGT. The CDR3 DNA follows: TGTGCCAGCAGTGACTGGACAGGGTGGGGCACCGGGGGGCAGTTTTTT. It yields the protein CASSDWTGWGTGGQFF.

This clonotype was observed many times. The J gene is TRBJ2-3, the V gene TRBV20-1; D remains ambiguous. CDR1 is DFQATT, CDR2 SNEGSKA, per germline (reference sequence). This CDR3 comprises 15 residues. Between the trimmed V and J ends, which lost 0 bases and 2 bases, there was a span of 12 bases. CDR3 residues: CSARDFRRDTDTQYF. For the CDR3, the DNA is TGCAGTGCTAGAGATTTCCGGAGAGACACAGATACGCAGTATTTT.

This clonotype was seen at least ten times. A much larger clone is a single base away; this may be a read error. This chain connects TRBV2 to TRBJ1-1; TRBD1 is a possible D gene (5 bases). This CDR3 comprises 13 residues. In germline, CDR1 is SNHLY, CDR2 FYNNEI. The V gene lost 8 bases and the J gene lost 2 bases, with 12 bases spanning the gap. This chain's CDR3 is CASEETVNTEAFF. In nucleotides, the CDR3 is TGTGCCAGCGAAGAGACAGTCAACACTGAAGCTTTCTTT.

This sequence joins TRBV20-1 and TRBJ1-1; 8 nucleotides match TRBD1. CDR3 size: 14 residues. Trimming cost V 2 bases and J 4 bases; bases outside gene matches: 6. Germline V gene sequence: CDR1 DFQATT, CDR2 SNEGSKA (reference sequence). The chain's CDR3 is CSARRQGQGTEAFF. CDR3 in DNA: TGCAGTGCTAGACGACAGGGGCAGGGCACTGAAGCTTTCTTT.

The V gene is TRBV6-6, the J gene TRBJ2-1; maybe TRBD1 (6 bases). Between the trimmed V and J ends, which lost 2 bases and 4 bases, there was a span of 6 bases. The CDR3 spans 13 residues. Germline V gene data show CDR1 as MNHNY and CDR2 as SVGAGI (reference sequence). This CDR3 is CASSYQGYNEQFF. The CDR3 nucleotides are TGTGCCAGCAGTTACCAGGGGTACAATGAGCAGTTCTTC.